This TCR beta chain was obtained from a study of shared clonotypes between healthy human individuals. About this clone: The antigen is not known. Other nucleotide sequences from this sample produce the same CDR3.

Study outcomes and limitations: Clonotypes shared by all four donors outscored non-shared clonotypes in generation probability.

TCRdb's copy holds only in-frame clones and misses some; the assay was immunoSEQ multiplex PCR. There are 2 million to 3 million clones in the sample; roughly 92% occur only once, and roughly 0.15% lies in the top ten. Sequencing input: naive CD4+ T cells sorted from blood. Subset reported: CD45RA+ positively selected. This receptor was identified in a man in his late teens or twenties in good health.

The CDR3 coding sequence is TGTGCCAGCTCACTGAGACTAGCGGGAGACTACGAGCAGTACTTC. Translation gives CASSLRLAGDYEQYF. The chain uses TRBV18 and TRBJ2-7, with 12 positions matching TRBD2. J gave up 3 bases and V 4 bases, and 4 bases lay outside the gene matches. This CDR3 has 15 residues. Per germline, CDR1 KGHSH and CDR2 LQKENI.